These 25 T cell receptor beta chains came from one sample sequenced in a study of blood T cell repertoires in COVID-19. Produced via immunoSEQ multiplex PCR; TCRdb's table is partial and in-frame only. Of some 41,000 clones listed, 90% were seen once; the top ten hold approximately 6%. Material for sequencing was peripheral blood. The origin of the receptors is a human donor in a cohort sampled during active COVID-19.

Relative to its sample, this clone is medium-sized. The J gene is TRBJ1-5, the V gene TRBV27; D uncertain. This CDR3 region has 15 residues. The V gene lost 0 bases and the J gene lost 5 bases, with 11 bases spanning the gap. CDR1 and CDR2 from the germline V gene are MNHEY and SMNVEV (reference sequence). CDR3 loop: CASSLSKGEHQPQHF. The CDR3 DNA follows: TGTGCCAGCAGTTTATCGAAGGGAGAGCATCAGCCCCAGCATTTT.

The rearrangement joins TRBV4-1 to TRBJ1-2; 8 bases are shared with TRBD1. Trimming took 1 base from V and 12 from J; bases not matched to a gene: 16. This CDR3 is built from 16 residues. Germline assignment: CDR1 MGHRA and CDR2 YSYEKL. Here the CDR3 reads CASSQGSTGESVWNTF. CDR3 nucleotides: TGCGCCAGCAGCCAAGGATCGACAGGGGAGAGCGTGTGGAACACCTTC.

The CDR3 DNA reads TGCAGCGTTGACGTACAGGTCGAGACTGAAGCTTTCTTT. Translating it yields CSVDVQVETEAFF. The rearrangement joins TRBV29-1 to TRBJ1-1, with a possible D match to TRBD1 (5 bases). The CDR3 is made up of 13 amino acids. Trimming removed 3 bases from V and 5 bases from J, with 13 bases in between. CDR1 is SQVTM and CDR2 is ANQGSEA in the germline V gene.

This clone was seen only once. The CDR3, as DNA: TGTGCCACCAGCAGAGATCAGGGGGGTACTGAAGCTTTCTTT. This translates into CATSRDQGGTEAFF. The chain has TRBV15 and TRBJ1-1; 7 nucleotides line up with TRBD1. J lost 5 bases, V lost 0 bases, and 3 bases had no gene match. The CDR3 is made up of 14 amino acids. CDR1 is LNHNV and CDR2 is YYDKDF in the germline V gene (reference sequence).

This chain links TRBV19 with TRBJ1-5; TRBD1 is a possible D gene (5 bases). The CDR3 contains 12 residues. The V end was cut by 10 bases, the J end by 13 bases, with 20 bases between. CDR1 and CDR2 from the germline V gene are LNHDA and SQIVND (reference sequence). CDR3 coding DNA: TGTGCCACCCTCGGTAGCTCGGGGGGACAGCATTTT. It is translated as CATLGSSGGQHF.

This sequence joins TRBV10-2 and TRBJ2-3; 10 bases map to TRBD2. The CDR3 has 18 residues. Germline lookup yields CDR1 WSHSY and CDR2 SAAADI. J gave up 3 bases and V 6 bases, and 15 bases lay outside the gene matches. Written as DNA, the CDR3 is TGCGCCAGCAGCTACGAAGCTAGCGGGGGCCGGGGGACAGATACGCAGTATTTT. The encoded protein is CASSYEASGGRGTDTQYF.

The chain joins TRBV6-2 or TRBV6-3 to TRBJ1-1, with D perhaps TRBD1 (6 bases). CDR3 length equals 16 residues. V shed 2 bases and J shed 4 bases, with 17 bases lying between them. Germline V lookup: CDR1 MNHEY, CDR2 SVGEGT. The CDR3 protein is CASSYPRGGASTEAFF. CDR3 sequence (DNA): TGTGCCAGCAGTTACCCTCGGGGGGGGGCCTCCACTGAAGCTTTCTTT.

This chain links TRBV12-3 or TRBV12-4 with TRBJ2-7; possible D gene TRBD1, 6 bases. Trimming pared 4 bases from V and 6 bases from J, leaving 10 bases between. The CDR3 is 12 residues long. The CDR3 coding sequence is TGTGCCAGCAGTTCAGGGGTGGGCGAGCAGTACTTC. Translating it yields CASSSGVGEQYF.

This chain connects TRBV4-2 to TRBJ2-1; TRBD2 aligns across 10 bases. V lost 4 bases to trimming and J lost 5 bases; unmatched junction nucleotides: 8. The CDR3 has 16 residues. From germline, CDR1 is LGHNA and CDR2 YNFKEQ. CDR3 in DNA: TGTGCCAGCAGCCTTACAGCCCTAGCGGGGGACAATGAGCAGTTCTTC. It encodes CASSLTALAGDNEQFF.

V gene TRBV4-3 combines with J gene TRBJ2-7; TRBD1 agrees at 7 bases. Germline CDR1 is LGHNA and CDR2 is YSLEER. This CDR3 contains 14 residues. V lost 4 bases to trimming and J lost 1 base; unmatched junction nucleotides: 4. The CDR3 here is CASSLRTGSYEQYF. In nucleotides, the CDR3 is TGCGCCAGCAGCCTTAGGACAGGTTCCTACGAGCAGTACTTC.

V gene TRBV19 combines with J gene TRBJ2-1, with 10 bases identical to TRBD2. The germline CDR1 and CDR2 sequences are LNHDA and SQIVND (reference sequence). The CDR3 has 14 residues. V was clipped by 5 bases and J by 7 bases; unmatched bases: 5. CDR3 protein: CASSGSGGNNEQFF. In nucleotides, the CDR3 is TGTGCCAGTAGTGGTAGCGGGGGGAATAATGAGCAGTTCTTC.

The chain has TRBV6-1 and TRBJ2-1; TRBD2 aligns across 7 bases. Germline V gene data show CDR1 as MNHNS and CDR2 as SASEGT. This CDR3 has 15 residues. J lost 7 bases, V lost 2 bases, and 8 bases had no gene match. CDR3 nucleotide sequence: TGTGCCAGCAGTGAACTGACGGGAGCGGGGAATGAGCAGTTCTTC. Translation: CASSELTGAGNEQFF.

J is TRBJ2-3 and V is TRBV7-2, with TRBD2 matching over 10 bases. J gave up 4 bases and V 5 bases, and 6 bases lay outside the gene matches. The CDR3 spans 15 residues. Germline V gene data show CDR1 as SGHTA and CDR2 as FQGNSA. This CDR3 is CASSPSGGAADTQYF. CDR3 coding DNA: TGTGCCAGCAGCCCGAGCGGGGGGGCGGCAGATACGCAGTATTTT.

The chain employs TRBV7-3 and TRBJ2-7, with 8 bases aligning to TRBD1. The CDR3 runs 14 residues. Germline lookup yields CDR1 SGHTA and CDR2 FQGTGA. V lost 5 bases to trimming and J lost 7 bases; unmatched junction nucleotides: 10. The CDR3 DNA follows: TGTGCCAGCAGCCCCGGGACAGGCGCTAAGGAGCAGTACTTC. Amino acids: CASSPGTGAKEQYF.

The gene calls are TRBV6-6 and TRBJ1-5; D not resolved. CDR3 length: 14 residues. The V and J ends lost 6 bases and 3 bases respectively, with 12 bases between them. CDR1 and CDR2 from the germline V gene are MNHNY and SVGAGI (reference sequence). Here the CDR3 reads CASRPRHVNQPQHF. The CDR3 DNA reads TGTGCCAGCAGACCACGACACGTCAATCAGCCCCAGCATTTT.

The V gene is TRBV19, the J gene TRBJ1-2; 9 bases agree with TRBD1. This CDR3 spans 15 amino acids. Germline values: CDR1 LNHDA, CDR2 SQIVND (reference sequence). The J segment lost 2 bases and the V segment lost 5 bases, leaving 6 bases of the junction unmatched. CDR3 sequence: CASSPPGTGNYGYTF. The CDR3 DNA is TGTGCCAGTAGTCCCCCCGGGACAGGGAACTATGGCTACACCTTC.

The chain couples TRBV5-1 to TRBJ2-3; 8 positions match TRBD1. Germline V gives CDR1 SGHRS, CDR2 YFSETQ. The CDR3 is 16 residues long. V lost 4 bases and J lost 3; bases outside the gene matches: 10. The CDR3 loop reads CASSPWTGLGTDTQYF. In DNA form, the CDR3 reads TGCGCCAGCAGCCCCTGGACAGGGTTGGGGACAGATACGCAGTATTTT.

The chain recombines TRBV19 with TRBJ2-6, with TRBD2 as a possible D gene (6 bases). Trimming took 4 bases from V and 0 from J, leaving 22 bases between them. The CDR3 is 20 residues long. CDR1 and CDR2 (germline): LNHDA, SQIVND (reference sequence). The CDR3 sequence: CASSTPRWGTSNSGANVLTF. Written as DNA, the CDR3 is TGTGCCAGTAGTACCCCTCGTTGGGGGACTTCCAACTCTGGGGCCAACGTCCTGACTTTC.

In its sample, this clone was seen a few times. This sequence joins TRBV18 and TRBJ2-1; 7 positions agree with TRBD1. V shed 3 bases, J shed 8 bases, and the junction held 7 bases outside the gene matches. CDR1 is KGHSH, CDR2 LQKENI, per germline. This CDR3 spans 14 amino acids. The CDR3 loop is CASSPLDRAHEQFF. CDR3 in DNA: TGTGCCAGCTCACCTCTAGACAGGGCCCATGAGCAGTTCTTC.

V gene TRBV29-1 combines with J gene TRBJ2-3; D is possibly TRBD2 (6 bases). Trimming took 4 bases from V and 2 from J, leaving 16 bases between them. CDR3 length equals 15 residues. Germline-derived CDR1 and CDR2 are SQVTM and ANQGSEA. The CDR3 sequence is CSVVLWGGATDTQYF. The CDR3 bases are TGCAGCGTTGTGCTCTGGGGCGGGGCCACAGATACGCAGTATTTT.

Only one count was recorded for this clone. The chain recombines TRBV6-5 with TRBJ1-5; tentative D call: TRBD1 (6 bases). The germline gives CDR1 MNHEY, CDR2 SVGAGI. The ends were cut back, 6 bases at V and 0 bases at J, with 12 bases in the middle. The CDR3 extends over 15 amino acids. The CDR3 DNA is TGTGCCAGCAGGGAGGACAGCATTAGCAATCAGCCCCAGCATTTT. It specifies CASREDSISNQPQHF.

The rearrangement joins TRBV18 to TRBJ2-2; a possible D gene is TRBD2 (5 bases). V lost 6 bases, J lost 5 bases, and 19 bases lay in between. This CDR3 is 16 amino acids long. Germline V gene data show CDR1 as KGHSH and CDR2 as LQKENI. As DNA, the CDR3 is TGTGCCAGCTCCCTAGAAGGACCCGGGGTGACCGGGGAGCTGTTTTTT. As protein: CASSLEGPGVTGELFF.

This clone was picked up a small number of times. The CDR3 coding sequence is TGTGCCAGTAGGGGAACAGGGGGCACTGAAGCTTTCTTT. It translates to CASRGTGGTEAFF. The chain links TRBV19 to TRBJ1-1; 8 nucleotides align to TRBD1. The CDR3 runs to 13 residues. The V gene's germline CDR1 is LNHDA and CDR2 SQIVND (reference sequence). J gave up 4 bases and V 6 bases, and 4 bases lay outside the gene matches.

The gene calls are TRBV27 and TRBJ1-6, with a weak D call TRBD1 (5 bases). CDR3 length equals 17 residues. Germline CDR1 reads MNHEY; CDR2 reads SMNVEV (reference sequence). V lost 3 bases to trimming and J lost 0 bases, with 12 bases between them. CDR3 DNA sequence: TGTGCCAGCAGTTTCATGGGGGGGGGCTCCTATAATTCACCCCTCCACTTT. It is translated as CASSFMGGGSYNSPLHF.

Details on this clone: One end of the junction fails to match germline, which may point to a read error. J is TRBJ2-7 and V is TRBV12-3 or TRBV12-4; TRBD1 agrees at 8 bases. This CDR3 contains 12 residues. The CDR3 DNA is TGTGCCAGCAGTTTATCGGCAGGGGGCGAGTCCTTC. Translating gives CASSLSAGGESF.